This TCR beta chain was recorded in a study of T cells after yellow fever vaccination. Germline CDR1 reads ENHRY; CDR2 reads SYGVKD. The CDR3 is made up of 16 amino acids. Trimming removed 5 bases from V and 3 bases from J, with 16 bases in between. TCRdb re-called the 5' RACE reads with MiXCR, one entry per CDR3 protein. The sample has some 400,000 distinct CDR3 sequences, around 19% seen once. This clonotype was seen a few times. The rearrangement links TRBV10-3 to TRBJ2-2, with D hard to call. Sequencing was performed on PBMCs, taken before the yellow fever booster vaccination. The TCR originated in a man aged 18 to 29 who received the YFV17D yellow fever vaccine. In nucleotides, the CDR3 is TGTGCCATCAGTCCGTACCCATGGCGTGACACCGGGGAGCTGTTTTTT. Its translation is CAISPYPWRDTGELFF.